These 27 T cell receptor beta chains were sequenced from one sample in a study of cytomegalovirus exposure and HLA in healthy donors. The PCR made use of 60 Vbeta and 13 Jbeta primers. Data came from immunoSEQ multiplex PCR; TCRdb stores just in-frame clones and leaves some out. In the table there are just over 150,000 clones, over 80% of which are singletons. Sequencing was performed on PBMCs. The source is a male donor in good health and CMV-seropositive.

V gene TRBV27 combines with J gene TRBJ2-7, with 11 bases identical to TRBD2. The CDR3 runs to 14 residues. Germline V lookup: CDR1 MNHEY, CDR2 SMNVEV (reference sequence). V shed 2 bases, J shed 7 bases, and the junction held 4 bases outside the gene matches. The CDR3 reads CASSLSRLAGEQYF. CDR3 DNA: TGTGCCAGCAGTTTAAGCAGACTAGCGGGAGAGCAGTACTTC.

The chain recombines TRBV6-4 with TRBJ2-1; 10 nucleotides agree with TRBD2. The CDR3 has 17 residues. V was pared by 7 bases and J by 0 bases, with 9 bases of the junction left unmatched. Per germline, CDR1 MRHNA and CDR2 SNTAGT. As DNA, the CDR3 is TGTGCCAGCAAGCGACTAGCGGGCTTTAGCTCCTACAATGAGCAGTTCTTC. Amino acids: CASKRLAGFSSYNEQFF.

Only a few counts were recorded for this clone. The chain employs TRBV5-1 and TRBJ2-5; D gene unclear. The V gene lost 0 bases and the J gene lost 2 bases, with 8 bases spanning the gap. CDR1 SGHRS and CDR2 YFSETQ come from the germline V gene. This CDR3 has 14 amino acids. CDR3 nucleotide sequence: TGCGCCAGCAGCTTGGAGCTTAGACAAGAGACCCAGTACTTC. Protein sequence: CASSLELRQETQYF.

The rearrangement links TRBV7-8 to TRBJ2-1; maybe TRBD2 (6 bases). V lost 3 bases and J 4 bases, leaving 13 bases between the germline ends. From germline, CDR1 is SGHVS and CDR2 FQNEAQ. The CDR3 contains 15 residues. CDR3 sequence: CASSLEGVGYNEQFF. CDR3 nucleotides: TGTGCCAGCAGCTTGGAGGGAGTTGGGTACAATGAGCAGTTCTTC.

The chain is built from TRBV18 and TRBJ2-1; 7 bases agree with TRBD1. The length of the CDR3 is 15 residues. The V and J ends lost 5 bases and 2 bases, in that order; junction bases with no gene match: 6. Per the germline V gene, CDR1 is KGHSH and CDR2 is LQKENI. The CDR3 DNA reads as TGTGCCAGCTCATCCGACAGGGTAACCTACAATGAGCAGTTCTTC. It yields the protein CASSSDRVTYNEQFF.

The V and J genes are TRBV30 and TRBJ1-1; maybe TRBD1 (6 bases). The ends were cut back, 0 bases at V and 0 bases at J, with 14 bases in the middle. The germline V gene has CDR1 GTSNPN and CDR2 SVGIG (reference sequence). The CDR3 covers 16 residues. Written as DNA, the CDR3 is TGTGCCTGGAGTGTACAGGGAAGGGGTATGAACACTGAAGCTTTCTTT. It specifies CAWSVQGRGMNTEAFF.

Sample share makes this clone medium-sized. J is TRBJ1-1 and V is TRBV12-1. TRBV12-1 is given as a pseudogene. The CDR3 covers 15 residues. CDR3 amino acids: CASSFVGGMNTEAFF. The DNA for the CDR3 is TGTGCCAGCAGCTTTGTGGGGGGGATGAACACTGAAGCTTTCTTT.

A word on this clone: A junction boundary mismatches the germline segment, possibly from a read error. The J gene is TRBJ2-3, the V gene TRBV7-9; D perhaps matches TRBD1 (6 bases). CDR1 and CDR2 (germline): SEHNR, FQNEAQ (reference sequence). The CDR3 runs 15 residues. The chain's CDR3 is CSSSYDRISTDTQYF. CDR3 DNA sequence: TGTTCCAGCAGTTATGACAGGATTAGCACAGATACGCAGTATTTT.

The rearrangement uses TRBV6-5 and TRBJ1-2; D possibly corresponds to TRBD1 (5 bases). CDR1 MNHEY and CDR2 SVGAGI come from the germline V gene. With 2 bases removed from V and 2 bases from J, the gap between germline ends came to 12 bases. The CDR3 runs 15 residues. In DNA form, the CDR3 reads TGTGCCAGCAGTTACGAACGGGACTGGAACTATGGCTACACCTTC. It codes for CASSYERDWNYGYTF.

The CDR3 loop reads CASSTTGNQPQHF. The CDR3 DNA is TGTGCCAGCAGCACGACAGGAAATCAGCCCCAGCATTTT. The chain links TRBV7-9 to TRBJ1-5; TRBD1 is a possible D gene (6 bases). V lost 5 bases to trimming and J lost 4 bases, with 9 bases between them. There are 13 residues in the CDR3. The germline V gene has CDR1 SEHNR and CDR2 FQNEAQ (reference sequence).

Remarks on this clone: The junction does not match germline at one end; this may be a read error. Other DNA sequences in this sample translate to the same CDR3. The J gene is TRBJ2-7, the V gene TRBV28, with 7 nucleotides matching TRBD2. Per the germline V gene, CDR1 is MDHEN and CDR2 is SYDVKM. The CDR3 has 13 residues. The DNA for the CDR3 is TGTGCCAGCAGTTGGGGGGGGATATACGAGCAGTACTTT. Amino acid sequence: CASSWGGIYEQYF.

The rearrangement uses TRBV11-2 and TRBJ2-2, with D tentatively TRBD2 (5 bases). The V end was cut by 2 bases, the J end by 4 bases, with 8 bases between. The CDR3 runs 14 residues. The germline V gene has CDR1 SGHAT and CDR2 FQNNGV. The CDR3 protein is CASSLRSGTGELFF. The CDR3 region has the DNA TGTGCCAGCAGCTTAAGGAGCGGCACCGGGGAGCTGTTTTTT.

This chain uses TRBV7-9 with TRBJ2-5; D unresolved. Trimming removed 6 bases at V and 4 bases at J, with 15 bases between. Germline CDR1 reads SEHNR; CDR2 reads FQNEAQ (reference sequence). The CDR3 has 14 residues. The CDR3 region is CASSKRSSSETQYF. The CDR3 DNA reads as TGTGCCAGCAGTAAACGGAGCAGCTCAGAGACCCAGTACTTC. Drawing the rest from reference TRBV7-9 and TRBJ2-5, the complete variable domain is DTGVSQNPRHKITKRGQNVTFRCDPISEHNRLYWYRQTLGQGPEFLTYFQNEAQLEKSRLLSDRFSAERPKGSFSTLEIQRTEQGDSAMYLCASSKRSSSETQYFGPGTRLLVL.

The rearrangement links TRBV6-5 to TRBJ2-3; tentative D call: TRBD1 (7 bases). V was pared by 2 bases and J by 3 bases, with 12 bases between. Germline V lookup: CDR1 MNHEY, CDR2 SVGAGI. The CDR3 consists of 15 residues. CDR3 in DNA: TGTGCCAGCAGTTACGCGGCAGGGGGGACAGATACGCAGTATTTT. Amino acids: CASSYAAGGTDTQYF.

This clone came up a few times. The chain combines TRBV5-4 with TRBJ2-1, with 7 bases identical to TRBD1. Germline V gives CDR1 SGHNT, CDR2 YYREEE (reference sequence). This CDR3 has 13 amino acids. V trimming: 4 bases; J trimming: 4 bases; junction bases outside the gene matches: 2. CDR3: CASSEGQYNEQFF. CDR3 coding DNA: TGTGCCAGCAGCGAGGGACAGTACAATGAGCAGTTCTTC.

The V and J genes are TRBV2 and TRBJ2-2, with D perhaps matching TRBD1 (7 bases). Trimming removed 10 bases from V and 6 bases from J, with 15 bases in between. Germline V gene lookup returns CDR1 SNHLY and CDR2 FYNNEI. The CDR3 loop spans 13 amino acids. For the CDR3, the DNA is TGTGCCATCTTAGGAGGGGGCTCCGGGGAGCTGTTTTTT. This sequence encodes CAILGGGSGELFF.

This chain links TRBV27 with TRBJ2-1; D is perhaps TRBD2 (6 bases). The CDR3 totals 17 residues. Germline lookup yields CDR1 MNHEY and CDR2 SMNVEV (reference sequence). Trimming cost V 2 bases and J 2 bases, with 16 bases left between them. This CDR3 reads CASSLLPEGRAYNEQFF. CDR3 coding DNA: TGTGCCAGCAGTTTACTTCCGGAGGGAAGAGCCTACAATGAGCAGTTCTTC.

This sequence joins TRBV4-1 and TRBJ2-1; 9 bases line up with TRBD2. The germline gives CDR1 MGHRA, CDR2 YSYEKL. This CDR3 spans 18 amino acids. J gave up 10 bases and V 0 bases, and 16 bases lay outside the gene matches. CDR3 residues: CASSQDRSAVAGEEEQFF. CDR3 nucleotides: TGCGCCAGCAGCCAAGATCGGTCGGCAGTAGCGGGAGAGGAGGAGCAGTTCTTC.

The chain links TRBV30 to TRBJ2-7; 9 bases agree with TRBD1. CDR3 length: 14 residues. V was pared by 4 bases and J by 5 bases, with 9 bases of the junction left unmatched. Germline assignment: CDR1 GTSNPN and CDR2 SVGIG (reference sequence). CDR3 nucleotides: TGTGCCTGGAACCCGACAGGGGGGTCCCACGAGCAGTACTTC. It yields the protein CAWNPTGGSHEQYF.

This clone was seen a few times. V and J are TRBV5-1 and TRBJ1-1; TRBD1 aligns across 7 bases. CDR1 and CDR2 from the germline V gene are SGHRS and YFSETQ. V trimming: 4 bases; J trimming: 5 bases; junction bases outside the gene matches: 5. This CDR3 comprises 13 residues. The CDR3 loop is CASSLQGRTEAFF. The CDR3 region has the DNA TGCGCCAGCAGCCTACAGGGGCGTACTGAAGCTTTCTTT.

The chain combines TRBV29-1 with TRBJ2-1; D uncertain. V lost 3 bases to trimming and J lost 6 bases, with 9 bases between them. There are 12 residues in the CDR3. CDR1 and CDR2 from the germline V gene are SQVTM and ANQGSEA. The CDR3 reads CSVEGRFNEQFF. In nucleotides, the CDR3 is TGCAGCGTTGAGGGCCGCTTCAATGAGCAGTTCTTC.

This sequence joins TRBV5-5 and TRBJ1-2; D is unclear. The length of the CDR3 is 12 residues. Germline V gives CDR1 SGHKS, CDR2 YYEKEE (reference sequence). V was clipped by 0 bases and J by 4 bases, with 4 bases between them. The CDR3 DNA reads as TGTGCCAGCAGCTTGGACAGCTATGGCTACACCTTC. Translated, it gives CASSLDSYGYTF. Drawing the rest from reference TRBV5-5 and TRBJ1-2, the complete variable domain is DAGVTQSPTHLIKTRGQQVTLRCSPISGHKSVSWYQQVLGQGPQFIFQYYEKEERGRGNFPDRFSARQFPNYSSELNVNALLLGDSALYLCASSLDSYGYTFGSGTRLTVV.

The table lists this clone with a count of one. The genes are TRBV19 and TRBJ2-1, with D maybe TRBD2 (5 bases). In germline, CDR1 is LNHDA, CDR2 SQIVND (reference sequence). CDR3 length: 15 amino acids. The V gene lost 1 base and the J gene lost 2 bases, with 9 bases spanning the gap. This chain's CDR3 is CASSIVEGPYNEQFF. Here the CDR3 DNA reads TGTGCCAGTAGTATAGTAGAGGGTCCCTACAATGAGCAGTTCTTC.

The V and J genes are TRBV4-2 and TRBJ2-2; 8 nucleotides match TRBD2. The CDR3 length is 16 residues. The ends lost 0 bases at V and 4 bases at J; junction bases unmatched: 4. Germline V gives CDR1 LGHNA, CDR2 YNFKEQ. As DNA, the CDR3 is TGTGCCAGCAGCCAAGAGGGAGCGGGAGTCACCGGGGAGCTGTTTTTT. It specifies CASSQEGAGVTGELFF.

This sequence joins TRBV19 and TRBJ1-1; TRBD1 might be the D (5 bases). V shed 5 bases and J shed 0 bases, with 16 bases lying between them. Germline lookup yields CDR1 LNHDA and CDR2 SQIVND (reference sequence). This CDR3 comprises 16 residues. DNA of the CDR3: TGTGCCAGTAGTGTGATCCGGGGGTTTTTGAACACTGAAGCTTTCTTT. Translating it yields CASSVIRGFLNTEAFF.

The chain joins TRBV4-1 to TRBJ2-7, with 8 nucleotides matching TRBD2. With 0 bases clipped from V and 5 bases from J, the junction kept 12 bases outside the gene matches. The CDR3 runs to 17 residues. Germline CDR1 is MGHRA and CDR2 is YSYEKL. The CDR3 bases are TGCGCCAGCAGCCAAGATGGGACGGGAGGGCGAATTGACGAGCAGTACTTC. Protein sequence: CASSQDGTGGRIDEQYF.

This clone was observed a handful of times. The chain links TRBV5-4 to TRBJ2-7; 9 bases match TRBD2. Losses at the gene ends were 2 bases for V and 2 bases for J; bases not matched to a gene: 8. This CDR3 has 16 residues. Looked up from germline, CDR1 is SGHNT and CDR2 is YYREEE (reference sequence). CDR3 DNA: TGTGCCAGCAGCTTTGGTTTGGTAGCGGGGGCCTACGAGCAGTACTTC. Its protein is CASSFGLVAGAYEQYF.